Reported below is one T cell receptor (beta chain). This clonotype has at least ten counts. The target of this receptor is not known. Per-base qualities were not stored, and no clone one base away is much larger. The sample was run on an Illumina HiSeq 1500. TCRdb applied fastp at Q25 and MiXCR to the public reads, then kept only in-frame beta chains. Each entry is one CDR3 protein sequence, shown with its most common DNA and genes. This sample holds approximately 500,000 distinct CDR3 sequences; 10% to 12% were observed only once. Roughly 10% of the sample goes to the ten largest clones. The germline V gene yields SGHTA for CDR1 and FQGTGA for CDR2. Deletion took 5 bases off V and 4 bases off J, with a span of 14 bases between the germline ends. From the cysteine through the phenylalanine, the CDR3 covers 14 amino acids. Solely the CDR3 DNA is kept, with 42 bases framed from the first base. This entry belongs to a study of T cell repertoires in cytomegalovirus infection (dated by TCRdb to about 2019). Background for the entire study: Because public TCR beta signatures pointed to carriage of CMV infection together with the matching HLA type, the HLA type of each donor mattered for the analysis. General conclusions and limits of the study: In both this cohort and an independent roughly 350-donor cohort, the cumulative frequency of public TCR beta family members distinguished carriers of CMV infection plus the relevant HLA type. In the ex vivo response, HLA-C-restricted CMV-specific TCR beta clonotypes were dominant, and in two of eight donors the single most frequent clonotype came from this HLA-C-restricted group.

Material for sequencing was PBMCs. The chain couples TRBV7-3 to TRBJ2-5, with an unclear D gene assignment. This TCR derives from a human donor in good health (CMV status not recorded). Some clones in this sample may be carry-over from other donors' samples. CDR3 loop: CASSPWGTGETQYF. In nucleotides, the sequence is TGTGCCAGCAGCCCCTGGGGTACGGGAGAGACCCAGTACTTC.